One and the same sample provided the 25 T cell receptor beta chains below, sequenced in a study of T cell responses to AZD1222 COVID-19 vaccine. The assay was immunoSEQ multiplex PCR, and TCRdb's table has in-frame clones only and misses some. The sample carries 90,000 to 100,000 clones, roughly 90% recorded once. The specimen comprised peripheral blood, sampled on day 0 of AZD1222 vaccination. These TCRs come from an adult in good health.

The chain recombines TRBV7-9 with TRBJ1-1; possibly TRBD1 for D (5 bases). Looked up from germline, CDR1 is SEHNR and CDR2 is FQNEAQ (reference sequence). Trimming pared 2 bases from V and 1 base from J, leaving 8 bases between. This CDR3 has 14 residues. In DNA form, the CDR3 reads TGTGCCAGCAGCTTACAGGGAGGGAACACTGAAGCTTTCTTT. This encodes CASSLQGGNTEAFF. The complete variable domain, with remaining parts taken from reference TRBV7-9 and TRBJ1-1, reads DTGVSQNPRHKITKRGQNVTFRCDPISEHNRLYWYRQTLGQGPEFLTYFQNEAQLEKSRLLSDRFSAERPKGSFSTLEIQRTEQGDSAMYLCASSLQGGNTEAFFGQGTRLTVV.

This chain joins TRBV6-2 or TRBV6-3 and TRBJ2-3; D tentatively reads TRBD1 or TRBD2 (6 bases each). This CDR3 spans 14 amino acids. Germline assignment: CDR1 MNHEY and CDR2 SVGEGT. V was clipped by 5 bases and J by 6 bases, with 15 bases between them. CDR3 coding DNA: TGTGCCAGCAGTCCCCGGATAGGGGGGGATACGCAGTATTTT. It yields the protein CASSPRIGGDTQYF.

The chain couples TRBV9 to TRBJ2-2, with D possibly TRBD2 on 6 matching bases. The CDR3 has 14 residues. Trimming pared 5 bases from V and 1 base from J, leaving 9 bases between. The V gene's germline CDR1 is SGDLS and CDR2 YYNGEE. This CDR3 reads CASSWRENTGELFF. The CDR3 nucleotides are TGTGCCAGCAGTTGGCGGGAGAACACCGGGGAGCTGTTTTTT.

This clone showed up just a few times. The CDR3 sequence is CASSPRAGRVETQYF. The CDR3 nucleotides read TGTGCCAGCTCACCAAGAGCGGGGCGGGTGGAGACGCAGTATTTT. The chain joins TRBV18 to TRBJ2-3, with 7 nucleotides matching TRBD2. This CDR3 has 15 amino acids. Germline loops: CDR1 KGHSH, CDR2 LQKENI. V lost 2 bases and J lost 9; bases outside the gene matches: 11.

This clone was observed once. The genes are TRBV2 and TRBJ1-6; D is uncertain. Trimming left V 1 base short and J 14 bases short, with 21 bases between. Germline V gene lookup returns CDR1 SNHLY and CDR2 FYNNEI. The CDR3 is 16 residues long. CDR3 coding DNA: TGTGCCAGCAGTGAAGGGACCGCCGGCTTTATTGGGACCCTCCACTTT. Translating gives CASSEGTAGFIGTLHF.

The chain recombines TRBV28 with TRBJ2-5; D tentatively reads TRBD1 or TRBD2 (5 bases each). This CDR3 contains 12 residues. With 5 bases removed from V and 7 bases from J, the gap between germline ends came to 11 bases. Germline V lookup: CDR1 MDHEN, CDR2 SYDVKM. This chain's CDR3 is CASSRDVGTQYF. The CDR3 coding sequence is TGTGCCAGCAGTCGGGACGTGGGGACCCAGTACTTC.

The V call is TRBV6-6, the J call TRBJ2-3; TRBD2 is a possible D gene (5 bases). V was clipped by 0 bases and J by 1 base, with 11 bases between them. Germline CDR1 is MNHNY and CDR2 is SVGAGI (reference sequence). The CDR3 totals 16 residues. The CDR3 here is CASSYSAAAGTDTQYF. The CDR3 region has the DNA TGTGCCAGCAGTTACTCGGCGGCAGCGGGCACAGATACGCAGTATTTT.

The chain is built from TRBV24-1 and TRBJ1-4, with unresolved D. V was trimmed by 3 bases and J by 7 bases, leaving 11 bases between them. The germline V gene encodes CDR1 KGHDR and CDR2 SFDVKD. The CDR3 length is 14 residues. The CDR3 coding sequence is TGTGCCACCAGTGATACTTCCTTAAGTGAAAAACTGTTTTTT. Protein sequence: CATSDTSLSEKLFF.

The chain employs TRBV27 and TRBJ1-6; the D is unclear. CDR1 is MNHEY, CDR2 SMNVEV, per germline (reference sequence). This CDR3 is built from 16 residues. The ends were cut back, 2 bases at V and 13 bases at J, with 21 bases in the middle. For the CDR3, the DNA is TGTGCCAGCAGTTTAGGCTTTTCCGAAACCAAAAGGCCCCTCCACTTT. This gives the protein CASSLGFSETKRPLHF.

The chain has TRBV5-1 and TRBJ2-3; 7 bases fit TRBD1. With V trimmed by 2 bases and J by 1 base, 1 base remained unmatched. This CDR3 comprises 14 residues. The V gene's germline CDR1 is SGHRS and CDR2 YFSETQ. Written as DNA, the CDR3 is TGCGCCAGCAGCTTCGGACAGGGCACAGATACGCAGTATTTT. It translates to CASSFGQGTDTQYF.

The chain employs TRBV9 and TRBJ1-4, with D maybe TRBD1 (6 bases). There are 15 residues in the CDR3. Germline V gene lookup returns CDR1 SGDLS and CDR2 YYNGEE. V lost 0 bases to trimming and J lost 8 bases, with 14 bases between them. CDR3 nucleotides: TGTGCCAGCAGCGTAGTTGGACAGACCGGGGAAAAACTGTTTTTT. Encoded protein: CASSVVGQTGEKLFF.

The rearrangement uses TRBV3-1 (or the pseudogene TRBV3-2) and TRBJ2-1, with TRBD2 matching 10 bases. The V gene end was trimmed by 2 bases and the J gene end by 6 bases; junction bases not matched to a gene: 7. The CDR3 loop spans 16 amino acids. Germline V lookup: CDR1 LGHDT, CDR2 YNNKEL (reference sequence). Here the CDR3 DNA reads TGTGCCAGCAGCCAAATCTCTAGCGGGAGCCGCAATGAGCAGTTCTTC. Amino acids: CASSQISSGSRNEQFF.

The chain links TRBV2 to TRBJ2-7; 9 nucleotides agree with TRBD2. In germline, CDR1 is SNHLY, CDR2 FYNNEI. This CDR3 comprises 15 residues. The V gene end was trimmed by 6 bases and the J gene end by 1 base; junction bases not matched to a gene: 7. The CDR3 loop is CASSRSGGSSYEQYF. The CDR3 DNA follows: TGTGCCAGCAGCCGTAGCGGGGGTTCTTCCTACGAGCAGTACTTC.

The CDR3 bases are TGCGCCAGCAGCTTGGGGGTGTCTAATGAAAAACTGTTTTTT. This encodes CASSLGVSNEKLFF. V is TRBV5-1 and J is TRBJ1-4, with D unresolved. V shed 0 bases and J shed 3 bases, with 6 bases lying between them. Germline lookup yields CDR1 SGHRS and CDR2 YFSETQ. The CDR3 covers 14 residues.

The chain carries TRBV6-5 and TRBJ1-1; D uncertain. Trimming cost V 4 bases and J 4 bases, with 10 bases left between them. This CDR3 comprises 13 residues. Germline-derived CDR1 and CDR2 are MNHEY and SVGAGI. The CDR3 DNA is TGTGCCAGCAGTTTTCGGGGTCTCACTGAAGCTTTCTTT. Translated, it gives CASSFRGLTEAFF.

This chain joins TRBV29-1 and TRBJ2-7; 7 positions match TRBD1. The CDR3 contains 13 residues. V lost 4 bases to trimming and J lost 2 bases; unmatched junction nucleotides: 5. Germline values: CDR1 SQVTM, CDR2 ANQGSEA. Here the CDR3 DNA reads TGCAGCGTTGGTCCCGGGACAGCCTACGAGCAGTACTTC. Its translation: CSVGPGTAYEQYF.

V is TRBV7-2 and J is TRBJ2-5, with 7 bases fitting TRBD1. This CDR3 has 16 amino acids. The V gene end was trimmed by 1 base and the J gene end by 7 bases; junction bases not matched to a gene: 12. Germline V gene lookup returns CDR1 SGHTA and CDR2 FQGNSA. CDR3 protein: CASSLEGRGSAGTQYF. In nucleotides, the CDR3 is TGTGCCAGCAGCTTAGAGGGCAGGGGGTCCGCAGGGACCCAGTACTTC.

This chain links TRBV6-1 with TRBJ1-5; weak D call: TRBD1 (5 bases). V lost 2 bases to trimming and J lost 8 bases, with 7 bases between them. CDR1 and CDR2 from the germline V gene are MNHNS and SASEGT. This CDR3 is 12 amino acids long. DNA for the CDR3: TGTGCCAGCAGTGAATGGGGGGAGCCCCAGCATTTT. Encoded protein: CASSEWGEPQHF.

V is TRBV7-2 and J is TRBJ2-3; D is unresolved. CDR1 is SGHTA and CDR2 is FQGNSA in the germline V gene. This CDR3 contains 11 residues. Trimming removed 4 bases from V and 10 bases from J, with 9 bases in between. CDR3 nucleotides: TGTGCCAGCAGCTCCCGACGCCCGCAGTATTTT. Translated: CASSSRRPQYF.

The genes are TRBV2 and TRBJ2-1; 8 bases agree with TRBD1. Germline CDR1 is SNHLY and CDR2 is FYNNEI. The J segment lost 9 bases and the V segment lost 7 bases, leaving 8 bases of the junction unmatched. The CDR3 runs to 13 residues. CDR3 sequence (DNA): TGTGCCAGCACGGCAGGGGGCAGCGGTGAGCAGTTCTTC. This codes for CASTAGGSGEQFF.

The chain carries TRBV2 and TRBJ1-1; a possible D gene is TRBD1 (5 bases). The germline V and J ends were trimmed by 7 bases and 7 bases, with 16 bases remaining between them. The CDR3 length is 13 residues. Germline values: CDR1 SNHLY, CDR2 FYNNEI. CDR3 sequence reads: CASMWYRQNEAFF. The CDR3 nucleotides read TGTGCCAGCATGTGGTACAGGCAGAATGAAGCTTTCTTT.

This clone occurred once. This chain connects TRBV2 to TRBJ2-2; 8 bases match TRBD2. Germline trimming cut 7 bases from V and 2 bases from J; bases unmatched to any gene: 6. The CDR3 is 15 amino acids. Germline values: CDR1 SNHLY, CDR2 FYNNEI. The CDR3: CASNGLAANTGELFF. CDR3 sequence (DNA): TGTGCCAGCAACGGACTAGCAGCCAACACCGGGGAGCTGTTTTTT.

The chain is built from TRBV27 and TRBJ2-1; 7 bases align to TRBD2. The CDR3 runs to 14 residues. Per the germline V gene, CDR1 is MNHEY and CDR2 is SMNVEV (reference sequence). V lost 11 bases and J lost 2; bases outside the gene matches: 9. The CDR3 DNA sequence: TGTGCCCGAAGGGACGGGAGGACCTACAATGAGCAGTTCTTC. This codes for CARRDGRTYNEQFF.

The chain combines TRBV6-5 with TRBJ1-2; 10 positions match TRBD1. V lost 3 bases and J lost 7; bases outside the gene matches: 11. The length of the CDR3 is 16 residues. Germline V CDR1 and CDR2: MNHEY, SVGAGI. CDR3 DNA: TGTGCCAGCAGTTATGTAGGGACAGGGGATTCGTTTGGCTACACCTTC. It is translated as CASSYVGTGDSFGYTF.

The chain couples TRBV14 to TRBJ1-5; D is possibly TRBD1 (5 bases). Per the germline V gene, CDR1 is SGHDN and CDR2 is FVKESK. This CDR3 is built from 14 residues. Between the trimmed V and J ends, which lost 3 bases and 4 bases, there was a span of 10 bases. Here the CDR3 reads CASSQGGGNQPQHF. The DNA of the CDR3 is TGTGCCAGCAGCCAGGGCGGGGGGAATCAGCCCCAGCATTTT.